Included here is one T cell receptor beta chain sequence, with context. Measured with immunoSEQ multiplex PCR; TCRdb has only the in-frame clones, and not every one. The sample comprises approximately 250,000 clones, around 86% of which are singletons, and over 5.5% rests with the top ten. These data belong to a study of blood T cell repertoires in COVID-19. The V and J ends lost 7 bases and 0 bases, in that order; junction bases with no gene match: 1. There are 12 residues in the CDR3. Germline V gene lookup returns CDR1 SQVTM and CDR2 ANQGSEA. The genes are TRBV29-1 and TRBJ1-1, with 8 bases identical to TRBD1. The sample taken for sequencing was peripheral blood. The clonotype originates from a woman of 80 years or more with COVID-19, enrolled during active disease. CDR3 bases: TGCAGCGGGGGACAGGTGAACACTGAAGCTTTCTTT. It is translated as CSGGQVNTEAFF. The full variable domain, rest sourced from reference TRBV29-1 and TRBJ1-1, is SAVISQKPSRDICQRGTSLTIQCQVDSQVTMMFWYRQQPGQSLTLIATANQGSEATYESGFVIDKFPISRPNLTFSTLTVSNMSPEDSSIYLCSGGQVNTEAFFGQGTRLTVV.